Listed here are 17 T cell receptor beta chains from one sample, sequenced in a study of naive and memory T cell subsets. General observations from the study: Especially in CD8 cells, naive repertoires contained a few larger clonotypes, possibly CD45RA-re-expressing memory cells.

The beta constant-region primer was an equimolar mix of two oligonucleotides covering TRBC1 and TRBC2. Four rounds of PCR amplified the ligated cDNA using nested alpha and beta constant-region primers plus SP2. TCRdb reanalysed the UMI-ligation and nested PCR reads using MiXCR and keeps one entry per CDR3 protein. The sample shows 130,000 to 150,000 distinct CDR3 sequences, over 20% of them seen only once. Their recognized antigens are unknown. The specimen was naive CD4+ T cells from blood. The receptor set was obtained from a human donor in good health.

The chain has TRBV11-2 and TRBJ2-7; TRBD2 matches at 7 bases. This CDR3 has 15 amino acids. Germline V gives CDR1 SGHAT, CDR2 FQNNGV. V lost 0 bases and J lost 6; bases outside the gene matches: 8. CDR3 nucleotide sequence: TGTGCCAGCAGCTTAGAGCCAGCGGGGTACCGCGAGCAGTACTTC. Translated: CASSLEPAGYREQYF.

This clonotype was seen just once. This sequence joins TRBV28 and TRBJ2-1; 13 nucleotides agree with TRBD2. Germline CDR1 reads MDHEN; CDR2 reads SYDVKM. The length of the CDR3 is 20 residues. Trimming at V came to 0 bases and at J to 1 base, leaving 9 bases not matched to a gene. The CDR3 reads CASSLWARTSGSGSYNEQFF. In DNA form, the CDR3 reads TGTGCCAGCAGTTTATGGGCCCGGACTAGCGGGAGTGGGTCCTACAATGAGCAGTTCTTC.

The chain has TRBV25-1 and TRBJ2-1; 8 bases fit TRBD2. Germline CDR1 reads MGHDK; CDR2 reads SYGVNS. This CDR3 contains 14 residues. V trimming: 0 bases; J trimming: 9 bases; junction bases outside the gene matches: 4. The CDR3 region has the DNA TGTGCCAGCAGTGAATACAGGGCGGGGGGTGAGCAGTTCTTC. It encodes CASSEYRAGGEQFF. The variable domain in full, with the rest retrieved from reference TRBV25-1 and TRBJ2-1, is EADIYQTPRYLVIGTGKKITLECSQTMGHDKMYWYQQDPGMELHLIHYSYGVNSTEKGDLSSESTVSRIRTEHFPLTLESARPSHTSQYLCASSEYRAGGEQFFGPGTRLTVL.

The chain uses TRBV20-1 and TRBJ1-2; maybe TRBD1 (6 bases). Trimming left V 1 base short and J 2 bases short, with 11 bases between. Germline assignment: CDR1 DFQATT and CDR2 SNEGSKA (reference sequence). This CDR3 region has 14 residues. CDR3 bases: TGCAGTGCTAGAGCAGGGGATTTCAACTATGGCTACACCTTC. Translating it yields CSARAGDFNYGYTF.

The V call is TRBV4-1, the J call TRBJ2-2; D possibly corresponds to TRBD2 (6 bases). Trimming cost V 0 bases and J 3 bases, with 14 bases left between them. This CDR3 region has 17 residues. Germline CDR1 and CDR2: MGHRA and YSYEKL. As DNA, the CDR3 is TGCGCCAGCAGCCAAGAGCGAACAGCGGGTGACACCGGGGAGCTGTTTTTT. This sequence encodes CASSQERTAGDTGELFF.

The gene calls are TRBV5-1 and TRBJ2-1; D unresolved. V lost 0 bases and J 8 bases, leaving 15 bases between the germline ends. This CDR3 contains 15 residues. From germline, CDR1 is SGHRS and CDR2 YFSETQ. The CDR3 region is CASSLVGWVEDEQFF. The CDR3 DNA reads TGCGCCAGCAGCTTGGTCGGGTGGGTAGAGGATGAGCAGTTCTTC.

This clonotype was counted ten times or more. This chain joins TRBV29-1 and TRBJ2-7; 7 bases map to TRBD1. CDR1 and CDR2 (germline): SQVTM, ANQGSEA. V lost 5 bases to trimming and J lost 7 bases; unmatched junction nucleotides: 8. This CDR3 spans 12 amino acids. CDR3 nucleotides: TGCAGCGTTATAAAGGGGGCGGGTGAGCAGTACTTC. Its translation is CSVIKGAGEQYF.

The chain recombines TRBV5-1 with TRBJ2-3; TRBD1 matches at 12 bases. The CDR3 totals 15 residues. Germline V gene data show CDR1 as SGHRS and CDR2 as YFSETQ. V lost 4 bases to trimming and J lost 3 bases; unmatched junction nucleotides: 3. CDR3 sequence reads: CASSPGQGATDTQYF. CDR3 in DNA: TGCGCCAGCAGCCCGGGACAGGGGGCTACAGATACGCAGTATTTT. Filled out from reference TRBV5-1 and TRBJ2-3, the complete variable domain reads KAGVTQTPRYLIKTRGQQVTLSCSPISGHRSVSWYQQTPGQGLQFLFEYFSETQRNKGNFPGRFSGRQFSNSRSEMNVSTLELGDSALYLCASSPGQGATDTQYFGPGTRLTVL.

The V call is TRBV20-1, the J call TRBJ2-1; 7 bases are a match to TRBD1. V gave up 0 bases and J gave up 9 bases; unmatched junction bases: 11. CDR3 length: 15 amino acids. Germline CDR1 is DFQATT and CDR2 is SNEGSKA (reference sequence). As DNA, the CDR3 is TGCAGTGCTAGAGAACAGGGGAAGTGGTCTAGTGAGCAGTTCTTC. Translating gives CSAREQGKWSSEQFF.

The sample holds many counts of this clonotype. The V gene is TRBV24-1, the J gene TRBJ2-1, with a weak D call TRBD1 (5 bases). Trimming pared 2 bases from V and 10 bases from J, leaving 8 bases between. The germline V gene has CDR1 KGHDR and CDR2 SFDVKD. The CDR3 covers 12 residues. Here the CDR3 DNA reads TGTGCCACCAGTGATTCTCCAGGGGAGCAGTTCTTC. Translating it yields CATSDSPGEQFF.

This clonotype was counted only a few times. The chain couples TRBV28 to TRBJ1-2; D gene uncertain. Germline loops: CDR1 MDHEN, CDR2 SYDVKM. This CDR3 has 12 amino acids. Trimming removed 3 bases at V and 8 bases at J, with 10 bases between. The CDR3 region is CASSLSPSGYTF. The CDR3 DNA follows: TGTGCCAGCAGTTTGAGCCCGAGCGGCTACACCTTC.

This clonotype showed up just once. The rearrangement uses TRBV7-8 and TRBJ2-1, with 11 bases aligning to TRBD1. Germline V gives CDR1 SGHVS, CDR2 FQNEAQ. Trimming cost V 0 bases and J 2 bases; bases outside gene matches: 3. This CDR3 comprises 17 residues. The CDR3 nucleotides are TGTGCCAGCAGCTTAGCTCCGGACAGGGGGCCCTACAATGAGCAGTTCTTC. Translating gives CASSLAPDRGPYNEQFF.

This clonotype has a handful of counts. The rearrangement links TRBV5-1 to TRBJ2-7; 8 bases line up with TRBD2. Germline CDR1 SGHRS, CDR2 YFSETQ. The junction had 2 bases not matched to a gene; V was cut back by 0 bases and J by 0 bases. The CDR3 consists of 15 residues. CDR3 protein: CASSLGTSSSYEQYF. The CDR3 bases are TGCGCCAGCAGCTTGGGGACTAGCAGCTCCTACGAGCAGTACTTC.

The V call is TRBV20-1, the J call TRBJ2-7; the D gene is possibly TRBD2 (6 bases). Trimming took off 3 bases at V and 3 bases at J, with 9 bases between the two ends. The CDR3 length is 12 residues. Germline values: CDR1 DFQATT, CDR2 SNEGSKA (reference sequence). The DNA of the CDR3 is TGCAGTGCTAGCAAGACTAGCTACGAGCAGTACTTC. It codes for CSASKTSYEQYF.

Many counts were recorded for this clonotype. J is TRBJ1-6 and V is TRBV7-3; D unclear. The V end lost 3 bases, the J end lost 1 base, and 4 bases lay between the germline ends. Germline V gives CDR1 SGHTA, CDR2 FQGTGA. The CDR3 runs 14 residues. In DNA, the CDR3 is TGTGCCAGCAGCTTGGGGTCCTATAATTCACCCCTCCACTTT. This sequence encodes CASSLGSYNSPLHF. Supplemented by reference TRBV7-3 and TRBJ1-6, the full variable domain reads GAGVSQTPSNKVTEKGKYVELRCDPISGHTALYWYRQSLGQGPEFLIYFQGTGAADDSGLPNDRFFAVRPEGSVSTLKIQRTERGDSAVYLCASSLGSYNSPLHFGNGTRLTVT.

The V and J genes are TRBV6-1 and TRBJ2-3; maybe TRBD2 (6 bases). This CDR3 spans 17 amino acids. Between the trimmed V and J ends, which lost 2 bases and 4 bases, there was a span of 19 bases. Germline assignment: CDR1 MNHNS and CDR2 SASEGT. The CDR3 DNA is TGTGCCAGCAGTGAAAGGGCTATGGGGGAGGTTGCAGATACGCAGTATTTT. Encoded protein: CASSERAMGEVADTQYF.

This rearrangement joins TRBV9 to TRBJ2-3; weak D call: TRBD1 (6 bases). V lost 4 bases and J 6 bases, leaving 15 bases between the germline ends. The CDR3 covers 14 residues. Germline CDR1 reads SGDLS; CDR2 reads YYNGEE. This CDR3 is CASSPRGRGDTQYF. CDR3 DNA: TGTGCCAGCAGCCCCAGGGGCAGGGGTGATACGCAGTATTTT.